Shown below are 16 T cell receptor beta chains from a single sample sequenced in a study of blood T cell repertoires in COVID-19 (dated by TCRdb to the early 2020s). Preparation of the library involved the immunoSEQ multiplex PCR assay. TCRdb's version of the immuneACCESS table is confined to in-frame rearrangements and falls short of the full clone set. An unresolved V gene accounts for under half of the shortfall where checked; the remainder is of unknown origin. This sample comprises some 150,000 clones, roughly four fifths of them detected only once. Around 8.4% of the sample is held by the ten biggest clonotypes. Source material: PBMCs or T cells enriched from blood (not recorded which). The receptors were gathered from a man aged 45-60 years who had recovered from COVID-19.

The chain joins TRBV3-1 (or the pseudogene TRBV3-2) to TRBJ1-6; D might be TRBD1 (6 bases). The CDR3 is made up of 14 amino acids. V lost 3 bases, J lost 7 bases, and 10 bases lay in between. CDR1 LGHDT and CDR2 YNNKEL come from the germline V gene (reference sequence). The chain's CDR3 is CASSQRGANSPLHF. In DNA, the CDR3 is TGTGCCAGCAGCCAGCGGGGGGCGAATTCACCCCTCCACTTT.

The rearrangement uses TRBV7-8 and TRBJ1-1, with 7 bases that match TRBD1. The CDR3 runs 16 residues. Trimming at V came to 5 bases and at J to 1 base, leaving 10 bases not matched to a gene. From germline, CDR1 is SGHVS and CDR2 FQNEAQ. The chain's CDR3 is CASSLKRTGANTEAFF. CDR3 bases: TGTGCCAGCAGCCTCAAGCGGACAGGCGCGAACACTGAAGCTTTCTTT.

The chain employs TRBV9 and TRBJ2-3, with D uncertain. Germline V lookup: CDR1 SGDLS, CDR2 YYNGEE. This CDR3 spans 14 amino acids. Trimming cost V 2 bases and J 0 bases, with 7 bases left between them. This CDR3 reads CASSVGPSTDTQYF. The CDR3 DNA reads TGTGCCAGCAGCGTGGGCCCAAGCACAGATACGCAGTATTTT.

The V and J genes are TRBV7-3 and TRBJ2-5, with 9 bases that match TRBD2. CDR1 and CDR2 from the germline V gene are SGHTA and FQGTGA. This CDR3 is built from 16 residues. The V gene end was trimmed by 5 bases and the J gene end by 5 bases; junction bases not matched to a gene: 12. The CDR3 reads CASSKRGSGGSETQYF. The CDR3 nucleotides are TGTGCCAGCAGCAAACGGGGTAGCGGGGGATCGGAGACCCAGTACTTC. Supplemented by reference TRBV7-3 and TRBJ2-5, the full variable domain reads GAGVSQTPSNKVTEKGKYVELRCDPISGHTALYWYRQSLGQGPEFLIYFQGTGAADDSGLPNDRFFAVRPEGSVSTLKIQRTERGDSAVYLCASSKRGSGGSETQYFGPGTRLLVL.

The rearrangement uses TRBV6-5 and TRBJ1-4; D is possibly TRBD1 (6 bases). The CDR3 is 14 residues long. Between the trimmed V and J ends, which lost 4 bases and 3 bases, there was a span of 9 bases. Germline values: CDR1 MNHEY, CDR2 SVGAGI. CDR3 bases: TGTGCCAGCAGTTCAGGGGTTTCTAATGAAAAACTGTTTTTT. It codes for CASSSGVSNEKLFF.

The chain recombines TRBV19 with TRBJ1-4; 7 bases map to TRBD1. The CDR3 totals 15 residues. The germline gives CDR1 LNHDA, CDR2 SQIVND (reference sequence). Trimming cost V 3 bases and J 8 bases; bases outside gene matches: 9. This CDR3 is CASSIMSTGREKLFF. CDR3 DNA sequence: TGTGCCAGTAGTATTATGTCGACAGGGAGAGAAAAACTGTTTTTT.

The chain joins TRBV27 to TRBJ2-7; 11 nucleotides match TRBD1. Germline CDR1 is MNHEY and CDR2 is SMNVEV (reference sequence). Losses at the gene ends were 8 bases for V and 0 bases for J; bases not matched to a gene: 3. The CDR3 contains 14 residues. CDR3 bases: TGTGCCAGCGGCGGGACAGGGGGCTCCTACGAGCAGTACTTC. Amino acid sequence: CASGGTGGSYEQYF.

This sequence joins TRBV19 and TRBJ1-5; D may be TRBD1 (6 bases). This CDR3 comprises 17 residues. The germline V gene has CDR1 LNHDA and CDR2 SQIVND (reference sequence). V lost 7 bases and J lost 1, with 20 bases in between. CDR3 residues: CASNPLGGGGSNQPQHF. In DNA form, the CDR3 reads TGTGCCAGTAATCCCTTGGGGGGGGGCGGCAGCAATCAGCCCCAGCATTTT.

V is TRBV6-5 and J is TRBJ1-2, with D unclear. Germline V gives CDR1 MNHEY, CDR2 SVGAGI. Between the trimmed V and J ends, which lost 6 bases and 3 bases, there was a span of 11 bases. The CDR3 totals 13 residues. The CDR3 reads CASRTGIYYGYTF. The CDR3 DNA sequence: TGTGCCAGCAGGACTGGAATTTACTATGGCTACACCTTC.

The chain employs TRBV11-2 and TRBJ1-2; D may be TRBD1 (6 bases). Deletions cut 5 bases from V and 0 bases from J, with 10 bases between. Germline CDR1 and CDR2: SGHAT and FQNNGV. CDR3 length: 14 amino acids. For the CDR3, the DNA is TGTGCCAGCAGCCCCGACAGGCCTAACTATGGCTACACCTTC. Encoded protein: CASSPDRPNYGYTF.

This clone was observed a handful of times. The J gene is TRBJ2-7, the V gene TRBV6-6, with TRBD2 as a possible D gene (7 bases). The CDR3 loop spans 14 amino acids. The germline V gene has CDR1 MNHNY and CDR2 SVGAGI (reference sequence). Trimming stripped 5 bases from V and 4 bases from J, with 15 bases between. The CDR3 sequence is CASSPPGGLYEQYF. The CDR3 nucleotides read TGTGCCAGCAGTCCCCCCGGGGGGCTTTACGAGCAGTACTTC.

The chain joins TRBV21-1 to TRBJ1-5; the table gives TRBD1 as D, unverified against the DNA. TRBV21-1 is marked as a pseudogene. The CDR3 is 16 amino acids. CDR3 sequence reads: CASSKYTGSGNQPQHF. The CDR3 region has the DNA TGTGCCAGCAGCAAATATACAGGGTCGGGTAATCAGCCCCAGCATTTT.

The rearrangement uses TRBV19 and TRBJ2-3; 7 bases are a match to TRBD2. Per the germline V gene, CDR1 is LNHDA and CDR2 is SQIVND (reference sequence). This CDR3 is 15 amino acids long. Unmatched junction bases numbered 7, after V lost 5 bases and J lost 2 bases. The CDR3 DNA reads as TGTGCCAGTAGTGCTCAACTAGCGCTCACAGATACGCAGTATTTT. Translated, it gives CASSAQLALTDTQYF.

The chain couples TRBV29-1 to TRBJ2-1; TRBD1 matches at 8 bases. V lost 7 bases to trimming and J lost 4 bases; unmatched junction nucleotides: 6. Germline lookup yields CDR1 SQVTM and CDR2 ANQGSEA. The CDR3 is 13 amino acids. The CDR3 here is CSAGTGRYNEQFF. The CDR3 DNA reads TGCAGCGCCGGGACAGGTCGGTACAATGAGCAGTTCTTC.

The chain couples TRBV9 to TRBJ1-2, with 9 nucleotides matching TRBD1. The CDR3 length is 14 residues. CDR1 SGDLS and CDR2 YYNGEE come from the germline V gene. V lost 3 bases, J lost 4 bases, and 4 bases stayed unmatched. CDR3 sequence (DNA): TGTGCCAGCAGCGAACAGGGGGCAGGCTATGGCTACACCTTC. Translated: CASSEQGAGYGYTF.

The J gene is TRBJ2-7, the V gene TRBV9; the match to TRBD2 covers 10 bases. Germline CDR1 reads SGDLS; CDR2 reads YYNGEE. Trimming took 0 bases from V and 5 from J; bases not matched to a gene: 5. There are 15 residues in the CDR3. CDR3 nucleotides: TGTGCCAGCAGCGTAGGAGCGGGGGGGCCTAACGAGCAGTACTTC. The encoded protein is CASSVGAGGPNEQYF.